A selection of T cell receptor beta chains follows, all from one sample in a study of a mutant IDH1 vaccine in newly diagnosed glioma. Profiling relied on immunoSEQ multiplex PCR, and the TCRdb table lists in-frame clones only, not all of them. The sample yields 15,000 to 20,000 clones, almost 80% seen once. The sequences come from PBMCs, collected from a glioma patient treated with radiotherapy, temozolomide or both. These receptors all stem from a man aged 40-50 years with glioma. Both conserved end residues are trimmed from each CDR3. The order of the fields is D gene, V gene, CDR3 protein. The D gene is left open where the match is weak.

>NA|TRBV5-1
ASSLRWNTDTQY
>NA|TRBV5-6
ASSAGSYLANEQF
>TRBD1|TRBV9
ASSSGTGIEQY
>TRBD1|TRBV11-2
ASSSFTGQGTSEQY
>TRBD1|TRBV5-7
ASSLAMGQGNEKLF
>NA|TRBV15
ATSRDPINEQY
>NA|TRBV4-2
ASSQEMLGETQY
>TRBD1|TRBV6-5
ASSRDRAGANVLT
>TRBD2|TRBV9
ASSVDPSGSTSTDTQY
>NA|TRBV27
ASSLIGLNQPQH
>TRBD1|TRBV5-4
AIHGQGASETQY
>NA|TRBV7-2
ASSLEPGVRNEQF
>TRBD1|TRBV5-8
ASGTGTGPLLAKNIQY
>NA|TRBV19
ASSKGSRDNYGYT
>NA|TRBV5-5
ASSPGAFAGELF
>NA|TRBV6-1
ASSEASQYQETQY
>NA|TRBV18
ASSPLRDTQGNTEAF
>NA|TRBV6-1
ASSESGTGAYEQY
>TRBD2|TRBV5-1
ASSLVLAGGPGEQY
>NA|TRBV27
ASARTLGYGYT
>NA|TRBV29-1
SVEGRDEQF
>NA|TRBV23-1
ASSQSDYRTQGYQPQH
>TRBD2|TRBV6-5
ASSYRGSGGKEQF
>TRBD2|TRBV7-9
ASSLMVAGGNEQF
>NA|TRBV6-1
ASSEGAGSYNEQF
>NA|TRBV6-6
ATLYSGLKNTGELF
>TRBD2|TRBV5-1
ASSLEGLNTGELF
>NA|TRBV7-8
ASSFKSGANVLT
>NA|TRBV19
ASSRDTANYGYT
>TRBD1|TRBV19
ATLGQRPTQPQH
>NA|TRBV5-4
ASSFGGRGYGYT
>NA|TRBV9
ASSVRTGHSTDTQY
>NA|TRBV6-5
ASSTLGQNTEAF
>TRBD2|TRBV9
ASSVGGSGSYNEQF
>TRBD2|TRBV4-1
ASSPTKGLAGNTDTQY
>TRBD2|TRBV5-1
ASSLTSGPTGELF
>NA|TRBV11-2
ASSRSGRETQY
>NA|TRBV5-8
ASSPRSINEQF
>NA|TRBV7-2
ASSLAPSGMAGRSDTQY
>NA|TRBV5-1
ASSLVYSAGTDEQF
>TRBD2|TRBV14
ASSQGTSGRGTQY